This T cell receptor (beta chain) was recorded in a study of blood T cell repertoires in COVID-19. Study context: Acute-phase and convalescent COVID-19 samples originated in the United States, Italy and Spain. PBMCs, B-cell-depleted T cells, or T cells provided the cDNA or gDNA that made up the material.

Notes on this clone: A read error may account for a junction end that differs from germline.

As originally analysed: Estimation of nucleated cell counts relied on the amplification of reference gene primers. Assay: immunoSEQ multiplex PCR; the TCRdb copy retains only in-frame clones and omits some. The V and J calls and clone size are taken from that table; D and trimming were inferred from the DNA. The repertoire includes approximately 400,000 clones, about 89% of them detected once, and over 1% sits in the top ten. The specimen was peripheral blood. This receptor was identified in a middle-aged man with acute or convalescent COVID-19.

DNA for the CDR3: TGTGCTAGCAGCCCTGGACAGGGTCGAGGCACCGGGGAGCTGTTTTTT. Amino acid sequence: CASSPGQGRGTGELFF. V usage is TRBV7-7 and J usage is TRBJ2-2; the match to TRBD1 covers 8 bases. Germline V gene lookup returns CDR1 SSHAT and CDR2 FNYEAQ (reference sequence). The CDR3 is made up of 16 amino acids.